The 16 T cell receptor beta chains given below trace back to one sample, sequenced in a study of blood T cell repertoires in COVID-19. This table comes from immunoSEQ multiplex PCR, and its TCRdb copy is limited to in-frame clones, with some not included. The sample consists of 100,000 to 150,000 clones, around 87% of them appearing once. Sequencing input: peripheral blood. The source is a man in his fifties or sixties with active COVID-19.

V and J are TRBV3-1 (or the pseudogene TRBV3-2) and TRBJ1-1; D remains ambiguous. The V gene's germline CDR1 is LGHDT and CDR2 YNNKEL (reference sequence). Trimming stripped 1 base from V and 0 bases from J, with 6 bases between. The CDR3 spans 14 residues. The DNA of the CDR3 is TGTGCCAGCAGCCAAGGTAATGTGAACACTGAAGCTTTCTTT. Amino acids: CASSQGNVNTEAFF.

The chain links TRBV4-1 to TRBJ2-7, with D maybe TRBD1 (5 bases). V dropped 0 bases and J dropped 6 bases, with 15 bases sitting between them. The CDR3 contains 15 residues. Germline CDR1 reads MGHRA; CDR2 reads YSYEKL. The CDR3: CASSQDGQGRSEQYF. CDR3 coding DNA: TGCGCCAGCAGCCAAGATGGGCAGGGTAGGTCCGAGCAGTACTTC.

About this clone: Mismatch with germline at one junction end may stem from a read error. The DNA of the CDR3 is TGTGCCATCAGGGACAGGGGGCTGAAGACTGAAGCTTTCTTT. Its protein product is CAIRDRGLKTEAFF. The genes are TRBV10-3 and TRBJ1-1; 11 positions agree with TRBD1. This CDR3 region has 14 residues. The germline V gene encodes CDR1 ENHRY and CDR2 SYGVKD.

The rearrangement joins TRBV5-6 to TRBJ1-4; the match to TRBD1 covers 12 bases. The CDR3 is 16 amino acids. The germline V gene has CDR1 SGHDT and CDR2 YYEEEE. The V segment lost 4 bases and the J segment 6 bases; nucleotides outside the gene matches: 7. CDR3 region: CASSLGQGALDEKLFF. The CDR3 DNA is TGTGCCAGCAGCCTGGGACAGGGGGCGTTGGATGAAAAACTGTTTTTT.

This clone was seen many times. This chain uses TRBV7-9 with TRBJ1-4; D might be TRBD1 (6 bases). The V gene's germline CDR1 is SEHNR and CDR2 FQNEAQ (reference sequence). The CDR3 consists of 13 residues. The ends were cut back, 7 bases at V and 2 bases at J, with 8 bases in the middle. CDR3 coding DNA: TGTGCCAGCAAACAGGGTACTAATGAAAAACTGTTTTTT. Translated, it gives CASKQGTNEKLFF.

The V gene is TRBV18, the J gene TRBJ1-1; a possible D gene is TRBD1 (5 bases). This CDR3 spans 15 amino acids. V dropped 1 base and J dropped 0 bases, with 9 bases sitting between them. The germline CDR1 and CDR2 sequences are KGHSH and LQKENI. The CDR3 sequence: CASSPLAGLNTEAFF. The CDR3 DNA is TGTGCCAGCTCACCACTAGCAGGGCTGAACACTGAAGCTTTCTTT.

This chain links TRBV6-1 with TRBJ2-5; 8 nucleotides match TRBD1. With 3 bases clipped from V and 11 bases from J, the junction kept 2 bases outside the gene matches. CDR1 and CDR2 from the germline V gene are MNHNS and SASEGT. This CDR3 region has 11 residues. CDR3 sequence reads: CASSDDRGQYF. The CDR3 bases are TGTGCCAGCAGTGACGACAGGGGTCAGTACTTC.

The chain joins TRBV6-2 or TRBV6-3 to TRBJ1-1; 9 nucleotides match TRBD1. With 5 bases clipped from V and 6 bases from J, the junction kept 7 bases outside the gene matches. Germline-derived CDR1 and CDR2 are MNHEY and SVGEGT. This CDR3 region has 14 residues. The CDR3 region has the DNA TGTGCCAGCAGTGTTACCCGACAGGGGGCTGAAGCTTTCTTT. Translating gives CASSVTRQGAEAFF.

This chain connects TRBV3-1 (or the pseudogene TRBV3-2) to TRBJ2-7; D is perhaps TRBD1 (5 bases). This CDR3 has 14 residues. Germline CDR1 LGHDT, CDR2 YNNKEL (reference sequence). V lost 8 bases and J lost 0, with 14 bases in between. The CDR3 region is CASAPGRASYEQYF. For the CDR3, the DNA is TGTGCCAGCGCCCCGGGCAGGGCCTCCTACGAGCAGTACTTC.

By share, this clone counts as medium-sized (0.01 to 0.1%). Different DNA sequences within this sample yield the same CDR3. The chain uses TRBV27 and TRBJ2-1; TRBD2 agrees at 11 bases. Germline lookup yields CDR1 MNHEY and CDR2 SMNVEV (reference sequence). V lost 5 bases and J lost 6; bases outside the gene matches: 6. This CDR3 spans 15 amino acids. The CDR3 DNA sequence: TGTGCCAGCAGTCCCCTAGCGGGGGGTGGCAATGAGCAGTTCTTC. Translation gives CASSPLAGGGNEQFF.

The gene calls are TRBV7-2 and TRBJ1-2, with unresolved D. Trimming left V 0 bases short and J 4 bases short, with 9 bases between. CDR3 length: 14 residues. Germline CDR1 SGHTA, CDR2 FQGNSA. Written as DNA, the CDR3 is TGTGCCAGCAGCTTAGCGCTAACAGTCTATGGCTACACCTTC. Its protein product is CASSLALTVYGYTF. Full variable domain (outside the CDR3, taken from reference TRBV7-2 and TRBJ1-2): GAGVSQSPSNKVTEKGKDVELRCDPISGHTALYWYRQSLGQGLEFLIYFQGNSAPDKSGLPSDRFSAERTGGSVSTLTIQRTQQEDSAVYLCASSLALTVYGYTFGSGTRLTVV.

The CDR3 spells CASSLALSGANVLTF. As DNA, the CDR3 is TGCGCCAGCAGCCTGGCCCTCTCTGGGGCCAACGTCCTGACTTTC. V and J are TRBV5-1 and TRBJ2-6; D gene uncertain. The CDR3 is made up of 15 amino acids. Germline loops: CDR1 SGHRS, CDR2 YFSETQ. V lost 4 bases to trimming and J lost 0 bases, with 8 bases between them.

For this clone: The same CDR3 is also encoded by other DNA sequences in this sample. The rearrangement uses TRBV12-3 or TRBV12-4 and TRBJ2-7; D is uncertain. This CDR3 has 11 residues. V lost 5 bases and J 3 bases, leaving 5 bases between the germline ends. In DNA form, the CDR3 reads TGTGCCAGCAGTCTATACTACGAGCAGTACTTC. Amino acids: CASSLYYEQYF.

V and J are TRBV7-2 and TRBJ1-2, with TRBD1 identical over 7 bases. J was trimmed by 2 bases and V by 5 bases; bases with no gene match: 11. Germline assignment: CDR1 SGHTA and CDR2 FQGNSA. CDR3 size: 16 residues. The CDR3 loop is CASSDPSGTANYGYTF. In DNA form, the CDR3 reads TGTGCCAGCAGCGACCCCTCCGGGACAGCGAACTATGGCTACACCTTC.

This clone showed up just once. V usage is TRBV16 and J usage is TRBJ2-3; a weak D match, TRBD1 (5 bases). CDR3 length: 15 residues. V was pared by 6 bases and J by 0 bases, with 13 bases between. The germline V gene has CDR1 KGHSY and CDR2 FQNENV. The chain's CDR3 is CASSFGAGSTDTQYF. The CDR3 DNA reads TGTGCCAGCAGTTTTGGGGCAGGGAGCACAGATACGCAGTATTTT.

The chain employs TRBV2 and TRBJ2-1, with 12 positions matching TRBD2. Germline V gene lookup returns CDR1 SNHLY and CDR2 FYNNEI. This CDR3 comprises 16 residues. With 6 bases clipped from V and 4 bases from J, the junction kept 7 bases outside the gene matches. CDR3 residues: CASRVLAGGYYNEQFF. For the CDR3, the DNA is TGTGCCAGCAGAGTGCTAGCGGGGGGGTATTACAATGAGCAGTTCTTC.